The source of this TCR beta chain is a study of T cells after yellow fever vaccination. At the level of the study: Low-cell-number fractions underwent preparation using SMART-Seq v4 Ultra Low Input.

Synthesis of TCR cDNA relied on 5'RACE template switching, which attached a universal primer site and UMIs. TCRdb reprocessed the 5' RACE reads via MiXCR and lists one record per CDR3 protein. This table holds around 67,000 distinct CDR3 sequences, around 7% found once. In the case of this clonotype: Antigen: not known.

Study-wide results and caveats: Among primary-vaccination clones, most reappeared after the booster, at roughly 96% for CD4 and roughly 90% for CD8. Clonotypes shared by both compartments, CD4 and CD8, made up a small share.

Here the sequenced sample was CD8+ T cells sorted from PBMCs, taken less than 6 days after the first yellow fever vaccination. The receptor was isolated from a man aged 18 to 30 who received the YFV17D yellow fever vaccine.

The CDR3 loop is CASSSEDRVGTGELFF. Here the CDR3 DNA reads TGTGCCAGCAGTTCCGAGGACAGGGTGGGGACCGGGGAGCTGTTTTTT. The chain combines TRBV6-2 or TRBV6-3 with TRBJ2-2, with 8 bases fitting TRBD1. Germline-derived CDR1 and CDR2 are MNHEY and SVGEGT. The CDR3 has 16 amino acids. V shed 4 bases, J shed 5 bases, and the junction held 9 bases outside the gene matches.